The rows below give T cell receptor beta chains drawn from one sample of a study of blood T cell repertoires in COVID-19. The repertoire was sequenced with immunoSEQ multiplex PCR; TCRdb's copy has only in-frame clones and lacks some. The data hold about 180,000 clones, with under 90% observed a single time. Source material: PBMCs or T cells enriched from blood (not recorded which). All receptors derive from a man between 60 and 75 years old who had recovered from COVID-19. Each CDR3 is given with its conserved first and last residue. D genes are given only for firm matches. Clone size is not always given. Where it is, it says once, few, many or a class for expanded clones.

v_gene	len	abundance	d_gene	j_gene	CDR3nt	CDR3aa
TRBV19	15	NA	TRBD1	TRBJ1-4	TGTGCCAGTAGCGGACAGGGGGCCTCTAATGAAAAACTGTTTTTT	CASSGQGASNEKLFF
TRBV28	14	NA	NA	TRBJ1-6	TGTGCCAGCAGTTTAGGGGGCATGGATTCACCCCTCCACTTT	CASSLGGMDSPLHF
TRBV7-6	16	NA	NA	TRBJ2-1	TGTGCCAGCAGCCCCCAGGCCGGGGGCTCCTACAATGAGCAGTTCTTC	CASSPQAGGSYNEQFF
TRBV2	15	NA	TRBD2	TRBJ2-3	TGTGCCAGCAGTGAAGCGACTAGCGGGAGAGATACGCAGTATTTT	CASSEATSGRDTQYF
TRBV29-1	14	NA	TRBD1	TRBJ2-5	TGCAGCTCAAGGGGGACAGGGGGCCAAGAGACCCAGTACTTC	CSSRGTGGQETQYF
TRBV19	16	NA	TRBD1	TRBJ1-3	TGTGCCAGTAGTATGCAGGGGGCGAATTCTGGAAACACCATATATTTT	CASSMQGANSGNTIYF
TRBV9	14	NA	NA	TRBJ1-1	TGTGCCAGCAGCGTAGCCGCGACGGGCACTGAAGCTTTCTTT	CASSVAATGTEAFF
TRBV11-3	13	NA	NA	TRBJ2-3	TGTGCCAGCAGCCGGAGGTCCACAGATACGCAGTATTTT	CASSRRSTDTQYF
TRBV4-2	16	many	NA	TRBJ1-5	TGTGCCAGCAGCCAAGAAACAGGGATTAGCAATCAGCCCCAGCATTTT	CASSQETGISNQPQHF
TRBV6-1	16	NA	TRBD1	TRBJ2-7	TGTGCCAGCAGTGAGACAACCGGGACAGGGCCTTACGAGCAGTACTTC	CASSETTGTGPYEQYF
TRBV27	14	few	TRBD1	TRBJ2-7	TGTGCCAGCAGTCAGACGAGACAGGGTCAAGAGCAGTACTTC	CASSQTRQGQEQYF
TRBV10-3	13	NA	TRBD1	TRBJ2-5	TGTGCCATGGGACAGGGATCCGAAAGGGGCCAGTACTTC	CAMGQGSERGQYF
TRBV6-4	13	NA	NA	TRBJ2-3	TGTGCCAGCAGTGAGGCCCAGGGGAATACGCAGTATTTT	CASSEAQGNTQYF
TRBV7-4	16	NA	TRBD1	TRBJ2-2	TGTGCCAGCAGCCCGAGGGGGCGATTATACACCGGGGAGCTGTTTTTT	CASSPRGRLYTGELFF
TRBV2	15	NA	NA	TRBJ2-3	TGTGCCAGCAGTCTGGGAGCAAGGTCTGGAGATACGCAGTATTTT	CASSLGARSGDTQYF
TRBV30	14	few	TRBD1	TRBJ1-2	TGTGCCTGGAGCCTGAACAGGGGCGATGGTGGCTACACCTTC	CAWSLNRGDGGYTF
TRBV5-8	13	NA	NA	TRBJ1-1	TGTGCCAGCAGCAACAGATTGAACACTGAAGCTTTCTTT	CASSNRLNTEAFF
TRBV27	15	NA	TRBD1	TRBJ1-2	TGTGCCAGCAGTTTTACCGGACAGGGAGACTATGGCTACACCTTC	CASSFTGQGDYGYTF
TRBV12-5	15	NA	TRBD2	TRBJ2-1	TGTGCTAGTGGTTTGGGACAGCGGGATCTCGATGAGCAGTTCTTC	CASGLGQRDLDEQFF
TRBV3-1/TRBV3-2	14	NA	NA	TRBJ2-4	TGTGCCAGCAGCCAAAGGGGTTCCAAAAACATTCAGTACTTC	CASSQRGSKNIQYF
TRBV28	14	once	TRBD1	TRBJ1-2	TGTGCCAGCAGTTTATTTCAGGGGGCCTATGGCTACACCTTC	CASSLFQGAYGYTF
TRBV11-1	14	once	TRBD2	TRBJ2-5	TGTGCCAGCACCCTAGCGGGGCTACAAGAGACCCAGTACTTC	CASTLAGLQETQYF
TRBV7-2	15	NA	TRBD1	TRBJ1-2	TGTGCCAGCAGCCTGCAGGGGGATCCAGGGTATGGCTACACCTTC	CASSLQGDPGYGYTF
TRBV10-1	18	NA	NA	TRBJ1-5	TGCGCCAACCCTCCCCCTAATTACAGGGCACAGAGCAATCAGCCCCAGCATTTT	CANPPPNYRAQSNQPQHF
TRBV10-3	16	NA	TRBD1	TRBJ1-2	TGTGCCATCAGTGAGCTACTAACAGGGGGCGGTTATGGCTACACCTTC	CAISELLTGGGYGYTF
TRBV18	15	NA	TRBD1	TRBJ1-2	TGTGCCAGCTCACCGGATCAGGGACAGATATATGGCTACACCTTC	CASSPDQGQIYGYTF
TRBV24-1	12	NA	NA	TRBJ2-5	TGTGCCACCAGTGATGGGACACTTGGCCAGTACTTC	CATSDGTLGQYF
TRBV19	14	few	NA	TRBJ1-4	TGTGCCAGTAGTTCGGCGGGGGCTAATGAAAAACTGTTTTTT	CASSSAGANEKLFF
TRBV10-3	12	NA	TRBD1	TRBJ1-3	TGTGCCATCAGTGAGAGAGGGGGCCCCATATATTTT	CAISERGGPIYF
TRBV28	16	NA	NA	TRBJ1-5	TGTGCCAGCAGTTTATATAGGAGATATAGCAATCAGCCCCAGCATTTT	CASSLYRRYSNQPQHF
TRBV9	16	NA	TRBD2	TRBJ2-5	TGTGCCAGCAGCGTAGGTGGTAGCGGGAGGGAAGAGACCCAGTACTTC	CASSVGGSGREETQYF
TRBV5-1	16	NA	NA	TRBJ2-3	TGCGCCAGCAGCTTCCTCAGGGGCATAGGCACAGATACGCAGTATTTT	CASSFLRGIGTDTQYF
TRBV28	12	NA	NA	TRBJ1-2	TGTGCCAGCACCCCGGGAAATTATGGCTACACCTTC	CASTPGNYGYTF
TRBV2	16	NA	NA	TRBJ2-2	TGTGCCAGCAGTGATTTTACAGGGTCGAACACCGGGGAGCTGTTTTTT	CASSDFTGSNTGELFF
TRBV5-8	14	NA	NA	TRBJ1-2	TGTGCCAGCAGCTATACGCTAAATAACTATGGCTACACCTTC	CASSYTLNNYGYTF
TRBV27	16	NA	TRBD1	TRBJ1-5	TGTGCCAGCAGACAACAGGGACAGACTAAGAATCAGCCCCAGCATTTT	CASRQQGQTKNQPQHF
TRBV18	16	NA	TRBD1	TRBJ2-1	TGTGCCAGCCCACTGGACGGGACAGGGAATTTTGGGGAGCAGTTCTTC	CASPLDGTGNFGEQFF
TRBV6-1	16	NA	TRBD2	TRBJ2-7	TGTGCCAGCAGTGAGAGGAGCGGGAGGACCTCCTACGAGCAGTACTTC	CASSERSGRTSYEQYF
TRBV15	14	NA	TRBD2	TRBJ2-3	TGTGCCACCGGGAGAACTAGCGAGGCAGATACGCAGTATTTT	CATGRTSEADTQYF
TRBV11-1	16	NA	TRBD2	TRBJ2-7	TGTGCCAGCAGCCTCGCCGGGGGGGCCCTGATGAGGGAGCAGTACTTC	CASSLAGGALMREQYF
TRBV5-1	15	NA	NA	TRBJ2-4	TGCGCCAGCAGCTTGGCCAGGGGGGTAGGAAACATTCAGTACTTC	CASSLARGVGNIQYF
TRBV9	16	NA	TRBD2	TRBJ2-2	TGTGCCAGCAGCGTAGATAGCGGGGGGTACACCGGGGAGCTGTTTTTT	CASSVDSGGYTGELFF
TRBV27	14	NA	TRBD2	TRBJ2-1	TGTGCCAGCGGAAGCGGGGGGGCCTTCCTTGAGCAGTTCTTC	CASGSGGAFLEQFF
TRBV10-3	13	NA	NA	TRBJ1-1	TGTGCCACTAGGACAGCCATGAACACTGAAGCTTTCTTT	CATRTAMNTEAFF
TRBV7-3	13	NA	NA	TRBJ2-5	TGTGCCAGCAGCCGGGGGGCCAAAGAGACCCAGTACTTC	CASSRGAKETQYF
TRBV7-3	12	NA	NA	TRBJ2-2	TGTGCCAGCAGCTTAGGGACTCGGGAGCTGTTTTTT	CASSLGTRELFF
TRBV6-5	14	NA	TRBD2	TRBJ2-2	TGTGCCAGCAGGGGACTCGGGGGGACCGGGGAGCTGTTTTTT	CASRGLGGTGELFF